This TCR beta chain was sequenced in a study of T cell repertoires in cytomegalovirus infection. The wider study: Indications came from public TCR beta signatures; they pointed to CMV infection and to a matching HLA type.

In regard to this clonotype: Its matching antigen is unknown.

Germline-derived CDR1 and CDR2 are LGHNA and YNFKEQ. This CDR3 spans 19 amino acids. The trim removed 0 bases at V and 2 bases at J, leaving 9 bases unmatched. TCRdb called the reads again in MiXCR, with one record for every CDR3 protein. Counted here are tens of thousands of distinct CDR3 sequences, about 33% occurring once; the ten biggest clones make up nearly 70%. Material: PBMCs, sequenced either directly or after in vitro stimulation (not recorded which). J is TRBJ2-3 and V is TRBV4-2; 12 nucleotides agree with TRBD2. This TCR derives from a human donor in good health (CMV status not recorded). Some clones in this sample may be carry-over from other donors' samples. The CDR3 here is CASSQERLAGATPTDTQYF. The CDR3 DNA reads TGTGCCAGCAGCCAAGAAAGACTAGCGGGGGCCACACCCACAGATACGCAGTATTTT.